This TCR beta chain is from a study of shared clonotypes between healthy human individuals (TCRdb year 2020). Broadly, across the study: The cohort included three men and a couple of women between 18 and 49 years of age. For each donor, CD4 naive and CD4 memory were each given three plates, CD8 naive was given two plates, and CD8 memory was given one plate. The study deeply sequenced blood TCR repertoires of several healthy adults to estimate repertoire size and the extent of clonotype sharing between individuals. To increase sequencing depth and limit assay-specific biases, TCR repertoire library preparation and sequencing were carried out by different laboratories using diverse techniques. Between about 0.9 and 8.9 billion PBMCs per donor were obtained by leukapheresis.

The CDR3 holds 15 amino acids from the cysteine to the phenylalanine. The read is trimmed to its CDR3 DNA, 45 bases read in frame from base 1. Deletion took 1 base off V and 2 bases off J, with a span of 11 bases between the germline ends. CDR1 and CDR2 (LGHNA, YSLEER) derive from the germline V gene. Using the deep immunoSEQ assay, TCR CDR3 regions were amplified from genomic DNA by multiplex PCR. Extracted genomic DNA from each cell subset was distributed evenly across all wells of several immunoSEQ 96-well plates, and each plate was treated as a replicate. For sorted subsets, around 200 ng genomic DNA, equal to about 30,000 T cell genomes, was loaded into each replicate PCR. Purified libraries were quantified with a Qubit 3.0 fluorometer, sized on a Bioanalyzer 2100, and re-quantified with the KAPA Library Quantification kit. Every immunoSEQ 96-well plate was sequenced on a dedicated single-read 150-cycle Illumina NextSeq 550 flow cell. Per the source publication's procedure: Because the immunoSEQ output included only junctional sequences and no quality scores, the filtering could not be the same as the filtering used for full-length reads. Sequences were annotated with PyIR, a Python wrapper for IgBLAST v1.9, using IMGT germline references to assign V/J genes and CDR3. Reads with weak V/J assignments (E-value above 1e-6), missing CDR3, stop codons, out-of-frame junctions, or ambiguous translated residues were removed. V3J clonotypes were defined as sequences sharing the same inferred V gene, J gene, and CDR3 amino acid sequence. Percentage overlap between repertoires was computed as shared unique clonotypes divided by the size of the smaller repertoire. Three approaches were used to assess repertoire richness: RTK rarefaction, the Chao1 estimator, and Recon v2.1 estimates of unobserved clonotypes. Generation probabilities for all TCRbeta clonotypes obtained by the gDNA method from a few donors were computed using OLGA. TCRdb mirrors the immuneACCESS table, restricted to in-frame sequences. Some clones are absent from its copies; in checked studies, under half trace to an unresolved V gene, and the reason for the others is unknown. The V and J calls and clone size are taken from that table; D and trimming were inferred from the DNA. Across this sample there are 2 million to 3 million clones, with approximately 93% seen only once. The ten most abundant clones make up 0.36% of the sample.

Concerning this clone itself: Its antigen is not yet known. Base qualities are not at hand, and no much larger clone is one base apart.

Healthy HIV-negative adults with no recently reported acute infections or vaccinations were included as donors. Every donor was a Caucasian adult living in Nashville, Tennessee, USA. CD4+ T cells were enriched by magnetic negative selection; naive cells were then positively selected on CD45RA, and the negative fraction formed the memory subset. Blood was obtained by leukapheresis, after which PBMCs were separated by Ficoll-Histopaque density gradient centrifugation and cryopreserved in liquid nitrogen vapor phase. Purity and quantity of every magnetically sorted T cell population were checked by analytical flow cytometry. From each sorted fraction, genomic DNA was isolated and quantified by UV absorbance on a Nanodrop 2000c. The study at large found these results: Rarefaction of sorted-subset datasets indicated incomplete sequencing despite the large sequencing depth. The genetic and exposure-history diversity represented was limited by the small number of donors. Larger estimated clonotype richness was generally found for naive subsets than for memory subsets. Compared with non-shared clonotypes, clonotypes shared by all four sorted-subset donors had higher generation probabilities. Based on pairwise subsampling, the degree of clonotype sharing among donors was expected to be affected by sequencing depth. When several donors were compared, the shared fraction of clonotypes was about 5% for naive CD4, around 3.6% for naive CD8, 2.3% for memory CD4, and 0.35% to 0.5% for memory CD8. Sampling was restricted to blood, and TCR repertoires in tissues likely differ from the TCR repertoires found in blood.

The receptor's source is a man younger than 35 in good health. Some clones in this sample may be carry-over from other donors' samples. The chain joins TRBV4-3 to TRBJ1-2, with a weak D call of TRBD1 (5 bases match). The material sequenced was naive CD4+ T cells from PBMCs. In the paper's terms, the cell subset or site label means: CD45RA+ positively selected. The DNA is as follows: TGCGCCAGCAGCCAAGGCCCGGGGGACAACTATGGCTACACCTTC. Its translation reads: CASSQGPGDNYGYTF.